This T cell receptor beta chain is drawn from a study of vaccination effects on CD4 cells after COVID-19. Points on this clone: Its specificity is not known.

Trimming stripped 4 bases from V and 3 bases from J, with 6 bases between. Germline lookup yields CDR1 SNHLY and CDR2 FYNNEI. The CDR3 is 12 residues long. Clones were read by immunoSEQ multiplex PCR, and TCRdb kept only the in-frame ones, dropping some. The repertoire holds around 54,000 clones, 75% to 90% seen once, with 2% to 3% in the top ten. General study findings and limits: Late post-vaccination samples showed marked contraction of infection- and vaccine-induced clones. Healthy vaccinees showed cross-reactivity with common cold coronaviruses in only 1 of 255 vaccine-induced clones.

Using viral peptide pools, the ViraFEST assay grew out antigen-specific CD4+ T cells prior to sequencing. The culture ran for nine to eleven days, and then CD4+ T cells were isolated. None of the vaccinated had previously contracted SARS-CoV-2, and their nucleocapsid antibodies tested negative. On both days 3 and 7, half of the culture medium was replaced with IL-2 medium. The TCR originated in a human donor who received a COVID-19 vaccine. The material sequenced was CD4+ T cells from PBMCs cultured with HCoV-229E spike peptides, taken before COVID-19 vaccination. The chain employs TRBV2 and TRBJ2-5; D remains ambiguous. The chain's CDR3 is CASSGAEETQYF. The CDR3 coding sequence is TGTGCCAGCAGTGGTGCGGAAGAGACCCAGTACTTC.